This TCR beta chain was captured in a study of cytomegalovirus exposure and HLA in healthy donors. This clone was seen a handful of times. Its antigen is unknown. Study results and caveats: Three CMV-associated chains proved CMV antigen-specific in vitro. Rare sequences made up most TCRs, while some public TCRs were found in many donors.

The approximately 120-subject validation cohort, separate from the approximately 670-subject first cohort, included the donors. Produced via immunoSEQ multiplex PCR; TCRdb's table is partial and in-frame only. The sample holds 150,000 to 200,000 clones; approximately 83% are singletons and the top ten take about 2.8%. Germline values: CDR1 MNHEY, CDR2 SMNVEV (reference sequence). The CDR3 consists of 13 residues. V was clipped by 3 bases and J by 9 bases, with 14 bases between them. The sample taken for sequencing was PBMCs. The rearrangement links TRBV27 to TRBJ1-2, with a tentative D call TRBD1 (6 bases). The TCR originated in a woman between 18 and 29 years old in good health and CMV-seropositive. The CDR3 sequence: CASSLNRVSRYTF. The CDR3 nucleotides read TGTGCCAGCAGTTTGAACAGGGTTTCGCGCTACACCTTC.